This TCR beta chain was documented in a study of neoadjuvant nivolumab and ipilimumab in lung cancer. Study-level findings and limits: Only a single major-pathologic-response sample was available for clonality analysis.

CDR3 length equals 17 residues. Looked up from germline, CDR1 is SGHRS and CDR2 is YFSETQ. V lost 1 base to trimming and J lost 2 bases; unmatched junction nucleotides: 12. Assay: immunoSEQ multiplex PCR; the TCRdb copy retains only in-frame clones and omits some. The sample carries 9,700 or so clones, roughly four fifths recorded once. As regards this clone: The antigen remains unidentified.

The clonotype was recovered from an adult with non-small cell lung cancer. Some clones in this sample may be carry-over from other donors' samples. Sequencing was performed on tumor tissue, taken after neoadjuvant nivolumab, alone or with ipilimumab, at or shortly before surgery. This rearrangement joins TRBV5-1 to TRBJ2-7; 7 bases map to TRBD2. This CDR3 is CASSLQGAGRGTYEQYF. Written as DNA, the CDR3 is TGCGCCAGCAGCTTGCAGGGTGCAGGGAGGGGAACCTACGAGCAGTACTTC.